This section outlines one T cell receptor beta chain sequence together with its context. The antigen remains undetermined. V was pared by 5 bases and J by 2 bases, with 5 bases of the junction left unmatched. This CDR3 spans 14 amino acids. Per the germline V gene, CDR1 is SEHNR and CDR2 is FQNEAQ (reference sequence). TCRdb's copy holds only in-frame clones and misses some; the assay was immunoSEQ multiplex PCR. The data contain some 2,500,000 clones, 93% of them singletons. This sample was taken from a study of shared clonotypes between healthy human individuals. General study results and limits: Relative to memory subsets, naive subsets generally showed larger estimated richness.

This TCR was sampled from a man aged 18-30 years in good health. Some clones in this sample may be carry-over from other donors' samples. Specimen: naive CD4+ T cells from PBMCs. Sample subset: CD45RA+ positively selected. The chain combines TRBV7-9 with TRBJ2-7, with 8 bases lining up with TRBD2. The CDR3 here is CASSLGTRTYEQYF. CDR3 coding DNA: TGTGCCAGCAGCCTTGGGACTAGAACCTACGAGCAGTACTTC.